The 9 T cell receptor beta chains given below trace back to one sample, sequenced in a study of cytomegalovirus exposure and HLA in healthy donors. In the PCR, 60 Vbeta and 13 Jbeta primers were used. TCRdb's table, derived via immunoSEQ multiplex PCR, lists solely in-frame clones and lacks some. The top ten clones hold roughly 0.98% of a sample with roughly 200,000 clones, approximately 90% of them seen once. The sequenced sample was PBMCs. These receptors were collected from a boy younger than 10 in good health and CMV-seronegative.

This clone has only a few counts. The chain combines TRBV6-5 with TRBJ2-3; 9 bases are shared with TRBD1. V was clipped by 7 bases and J by 2 bases; unmatched bases: 7. The CDR3 is 15 amino acids. Looked up from germline, CDR1 is MNHEY and CDR2 is SVGAGI. The CDR3 loop is CASTLGQGTTDTQYF. The CDR3 DNA is TGTGCCAGCACCTTAGGACAGGGGACCACAGATACGCAGTATTTT.

The chain couples TRBV7-8 to TRBJ2-3; tentatively, D is TRBD2 (6 bases). V was trimmed by 3 bases and J by 0 bases, leaving 16 bases between them. The CDR3 covers 17 residues. Per germline, CDR1 SGHVS and CDR2 FQNEAQ. CDR3 coding DNA: TGTGCCAGCAGCTTCAGGTGGCGCGGGGCTAGCACAGATACGCAGTATTTT. Amino acids: CASSFRWRGASTDTQYF.

The chain carries TRBV9 and TRBJ2-5; D might be TRBD2 (6 bases). CDR1 is SGDLS and CDR2 is YYNGEE in the germline V gene. The CDR3 loop spans 14 amino acids. V was clipped by 3 bases and J by 11 bases, with 20 bases between them. CDR3 loop: CASSEDPGVGEQYF. Written as DNA, the CDR3 is TGTGCCAGCAGCGAGGACCCGGGGGTTGGGGAGCAGTACTTC.

This chain joins TRBV27 and TRBJ2-5; 12 bases map to TRBD2. This CDR3 is built from 17 residues. V lost 5 bases and J lost 4; bases outside the gene matches: 11. Germline V CDR1 and CDR2: MNHEY, SMNVEV (reference sequence). The CDR3 bases are TGTGCCAGCAGTCCCTGGACTAGCGGGGAATTGAGAGAGACCCAGTACTTC. Protein sequence: CASSPWTSGELRETQYF.

The chain couples TRBV30 to TRBJ2-1; 7 bases are shared with TRBD2. The germline gives CDR1 GTSNPN, CDR2 SVGIG (reference sequence). The V gene end was trimmed by 1 base and the J gene end by 4 bases; junction bases not matched to a gene: 7. The CDR3 consists of 15 residues. The CDR3 here is CAWSGGQRGYNEQFF. Written as DNA, the CDR3 is TGTGCCTGGAGTGGGGGCCAGCGGGGATACAATGAGCAGTTCTTC.

The CDR3 region is CASSLKPLLDQPQHF. The CDR3 DNA follows: TGTGCCAGCAGTCTAAAGCCCCTCCTCGATCAGCCCCAGCATTTT. V is TRBV6-1 and J is TRBJ1-5; D unresolved. V shed 5 bases and J shed 5 bases, with 16 bases lying between them. Germline assignment: CDR1 MNHNS and CDR2 SASEGT. The CDR3 spans 15 residues.

This clone was counted a single time. Sequence at one end of the junction differs from germline and may be a read error. The chain uses TRBV7-9 and TRBJ2-7; 12 nucleotides align to TRBD2. Per germline, CDR1 SEHNR and CDR2 FQNEAQ (reference sequence). This CDR3 is built from 15 residues. DNA for the CDR3: TGTTCCAGCAGCTTGGGACTAGCGGGTACCTACGAGCAGTACTTC. Amino acids: CSSSLGLAGTYEQYF.

The V and J genes are TRBV4-1 and TRBJ2-7; 7 nucleotides align to TRBD1. Germline lookup yields CDR1 MGHRA and CDR2 YSYEKL. The CDR3 runs to 16 residues. Trimming took 3 bases from V and 2 from J; bases not matched to a gene: 10. The CDR3 sequence: CASSQEQGLPPYEQYF. Written as DNA, the CDR3 is TGCGCCAGCAGCCAGGAACAGGGGCTCCCCCCCTACGAGCAGTACTTC.

The CDR3, as DNA: TGTGCCAGTAGTACTGATCTGGAGGGCTATGGCTACACCTTC. It yields the protein CASSTDLEGYGYTF. The rearrangement links TRBV19 to TRBJ1-2; D not certain. The CDR3 extends over 14 amino acids. The V end was cut by 4 bases, the J end by 4 bases, with 13 bases between. CDR1 LNHDA and CDR2 SQIVND come from the germline V gene (reference sequence).